Presented here are 31 T cell receptor beta chains from one specimen sequenced in a study of cytomegalovirus exposure and HLA in healthy donors. 13 Jbeta primers and 60 Vbeta primers were used for the PCR. Here immunoSEQ multiplex PCR was the method, and the copy in TCRdb shows in-frame clones only, minus some. The top ten clones hold around 5% of a sample with some 120,000 clones, roughly a tenth of them seen once. The specimen sequenced was PBMCs. Source of these receptors: a young woman in good health and CMV-seropositive.

This clone has only a few counts. V gene TRBV6-1 combines with J gene TRBJ1-1; D is perhaps TRBD1 (5 bases). V was cut by 2 bases and J by 0 bases, with 7 bases left in between. Germline-derived CDR1 and CDR2 are MNHNS and SASEGT. The CDR3 covers 14 residues. CDR3 DNA: TGTGCCAGCAGTGAACGGGGGGTGAACACTGAAGCTTTCTTT. Translating it yields CASSERGVNTEAFF.

The gene calls are TRBV18 and TRBJ1-2, with 7 bases matching TRBD1. This CDR3 spans 15 amino acids. The V gene's germline CDR1 is KGHSH and CDR2 LQKENI. The junction had 7 bases not matched to a gene; V was cut back by 4 bases and J by 2 bases. The CDR3 region has the DNA TGTGCCAGCTCACTGGAGGGACAGATAAACTATGGCTACACCTTC. Amino acid sequence: CASSLEGQINYGYTF.

The V gene is TRBV14, the J gene TRBJ1-3, with D possibly matching TRBD1 (5 bases). Germline assignment: CDR1 SGHDN and CDR2 FVKESK. The CDR3 covers 18 residues. V was clipped by 1 base and J by 0 bases, with 16 bases between them. CDR3 sequence reads: CASSQVRGRRLSGNTIYF. As DNA, the CDR3 is TGTGCCAGCAGCCAAGTGCGGGGACGGCGCCTCTCTGGAAACACCATATATTTT.

This clone was counted a few times. The rearrangement links TRBV7-2 to TRBJ1-4, with TRBD1 as a possible D gene (5 bases). CDR3 length equals 15 residues. V lost 1 base, J lost 10 bases, and 16 bases lay in between. CDR1 is SGHTA, CDR2 FQGNSA, per germline. In nucleotides, the CDR3 is TGTGCCAGCAGCTTAGTCTTGGGGGAGGTTGGAAAACTGTTTTTT. Amino acid sequence: CASSLVLGEVGKLFF.

This chain links TRBV7-8 with TRBJ2-7; D ambiguous. CDR1 is SGHVS, CDR2 FQNEAQ, per germline. The germline V and J ends were trimmed by 2 bases and 7 bases, with 9 bases remaining between them. The CDR3 runs to 12 residues. This chain's CDR3 is CASSLNTGEQYF. The DNA of the CDR3 is TGTGCCAGCAGCTTAAATACTGGTGAGCAGTACTTC.

The chain combines TRBV5-6 with TRBJ1-4, with 7 nucleotides matching TRBD1. Trimming cost V 6 bases and J 5 bases; bases outside gene matches: 4. CDR1 is SGHDT and CDR2 is YYEEEE in the germline V gene. CDR3 length: 13 residues. CDR3 bases: TGTGCCAGCAACGGACAGGAAAATGAAAAACTGTTTTTT. Its protein product is CASNGQENEKLFF.

The J gene is TRBJ2-3, the V gene TRBV18; 7 bases are a match to TRBD2. CDR3 length: 14 amino acids. V trimming: 3 bases; J trimming: 4 bases; junction bases outside the gene matches: 4. In germline, CDR1 is KGHSH, CDR2 LQKENI. The CDR3 loop is CASSPLGLADTQYF. For the CDR3, the DNA is TGTGCCAGCTCACCTTTAGGACTAGCAGATACGCAGTATTTT. The full variable domain, its missing parts supplied by reference TRBV18 and TRBJ2-3, is NAGVMQNPRHLVRRRGQEARLRCSPMKGHSHVYWYRQLPEEGLKFMVYLQKENIIDESGMPKERFSAEFPKEGPSILRIQQVVRGDSAAYFCASSPLGLADTQYFGPGTRLTVL.

The V and J genes are TRBV7-8 and TRBJ1-3, with D unresolved. V lost 2 bases and J 0 bases, leaving 11 bases between the germline ends. This CDR3 is 16 amino acids long. Germline values: CDR1 SGHVS, CDR2 FQNEAQ. The CDR3 DNA follows: TGTGCCAGCAGCTTAATGGCTGTCAGCTCTGGAAACACCATATATTTT. Translated: CASSLMAVSSGNTIYF.

This chain uses TRBV6-1 with TRBJ2-1, with D unclear. Germline CDR1 MNHNS, CDR2 SASEGT. The CDR3 loop spans 13 amino acids. V was shortened by 7 bases and J by 3 bases, with 10 bases between the two germline ends. CDR3 in DNA: TGTGCCAGCACACAGAGTTTCTACAATGAGCAGTTCTTC. This encodes CASTQSFYNEQFF.

The gene calls are TRBV6-5 and TRBJ2-7; possibly TRBD1 for D (6 bases). The CDR3 runs to 11 residues. Germline CDR1 and CDR2: MNHEY and SVGAGI. With 6 bases removed from V and 5 bases from J, the gap between germline ends came to 8 bases. CDR3 sequence reads: CASSTGNEQYF. Here the CDR3 DNA reads TGTGCCAGCAGCACAGGGAACGAGCAGTACTTC.

The chain combines TRBV7-8 with TRBJ1-1; D is unclear. Germline V gene sequence: CDR1 SGHVS, CDR2 FQNEAQ. V was clipped by 1 base and J by 5 bases, with 8 bases between them. The CDR3 totals 13 residues. CDR3 amino acids: CASSLVDGTEAFF. The CDR3 DNA reads TGTGCCAGCAGCTTAGTCGACGGGACTGAAGCTTTCTTT. Full variable domain (rest looked up from reference TRBV7-8 and TRBJ1-1): GAGVSQSPRYKVAKRGQDVALRCDPISGHVSLFWYQQALGQGPEFLTYFQNEAQLDKSGLPSDRFFAERPEGSVSTLKIQRTQQEDSAVYLCASSLVDGTEAFFGQGTRLTVV.

This rearrangement joins TRBV7-3 to TRBJ2-1; 11 bases map to TRBD2. Germline trimming cut 5 bases from V and 6 bases from J; bases unmatched to any gene: 12. The germline V gene encodes CDR1 SGHTA and CDR2 FQGTGA. CDR3 length: 17 residues. The CDR3 nucleotides are TGTGCCAGCAGCCCCGGGACTAGCGGAAGTTTAGGCAATGAGCAGTTCTTC. Translation gives CASSPGTSGSLGNEQFF.

This clone was found a few times. The DNA for the CDR3 is TGTGCCAGCGCGGGACTAGCGAAAGCCGGGGAGCTGTTTTTT. It specifies CASAGLAKAGELFF. This chain links TRBV11-2 with TRBJ2-2; 10 nucleotides align to TRBD2. Germline V gene lookup returns CDR1 SGHAT and CDR2 FQNNGV. The CDR3 spans 14 residues. Trimming at V came to 8 bases and at J to 6 bases, leaving 6 bases not matched to a gene.

This clone turned up a few times. This chain connects TRBV11-3 to TRBJ2-2; unclear D gene. V lost 5 bases, J lost 3 bases, and 13 bases lay in between. The CDR3 is 15 residues long. The germline V gene encodes CDR1 SGHNT and CDR2 YENEEA. For the CDR3, the DNA is TGTGCCAGCAGCCCTCTTTCTTTAGACACCGGGGAGCTGTTTTTT. Protein sequence: CASSPLSLDTGELFF.

The rearrangement uses TRBV5-1 and TRBJ2-3, with D possibly TRBD1 on 5 matching bases. Germline V gives CDR1 SGHRS, CDR2 YFSETQ. The CDR3 extends over 15 amino acids. Between the trimmed V and J ends, which lost 4 bases and 2 bases, there was a span of 14 bases. This CDR3 is CASSQHGQDTDTQYF. CDR3 coding DNA: TGCGCCAGCAGCCAGCACGGACAAGACACAGATACGCAGTATTTT.

V is TRBV10-3 and J is TRBJ1-1; D not certain. Trimming shortened V by 3 bases and J by 0 bases, and 8 bases separated the two germline ends. This CDR3 contains 14 residues. The germline V gene encodes CDR1 ENHRY and CDR2 SYGVKD. The CDR3 protein is CAISDQVMNTEAFF. The CDR3 DNA is TGTGCCATCAGTGATCAGGTGATGAACACTGAAGCTTTCTTT.

The J gene is TRBJ2-7, the V gene TRBV19; a possible D gene is TRBD1 (6 bases). CDR3 length: 14 amino acids. V was cut by 5 bases and J by 4 bases, with 15 bases left in between. From germline, CDR1 is LNHDA and CDR2 SQIVND (reference sequence). The CDR3 spells CASSATGTTYEQYF. CDR3 nucleotide sequence: TGTGCCAGTAGTGCGACCGGGACAACGTACGAGCAGTACTTC.

This clone showed up just a few times. The CDR3 protein is CASSFGQLPLREQYF. The CDR3 DNA reads TGTGCCAGCAGCTTTGGACAGCTACCCTTGCGGGAGCAGTACTTC. The genes are TRBV11-3 and TRBJ2-7; D perhaps matches TRBD1 (6 bases). This CDR3 contains 15 residues. Germline loops: CDR1 SGHNT, CDR2 YENEEA. Trimming took 3 bases from V and 7 from J, leaving 19 bases between them.

This clone was seen only a few times. The chain recombines TRBV7-2 with TRBJ1-1, with 8 bases aligning to TRBD1. Per the germline V gene, CDR1 is SGHTA and CDR2 is FQGNSA. V lost 5 bases, J lost 4 bases, and 9 bases stayed unmatched. The CDR3 has 15 amino acids. The CDR3 nucleotides read TGTGCCAGCAGCGAACCGACAGGGGCGGTCACTGAAGCTTTCTTT. Residues: CASSEPTGAVTEAFF.

This clone was observed a few times. In DNA, the CDR3 is TGTGCCTGGAGTCGTTCAGGGTTGAACACTGAAGCTTTCTTT. Amino acid sequence: CAWSRSGLNTEAFF. V is TRBV30 and J is TRBJ1-1; tentatively, D is TRBD1 (5 bases). This CDR3 has 14 residues. Trimming cost V 2 bases and J 0 bases, with 10 bases left between them. CDR1 GTSNPN and CDR2 SVGIG come from the germline V gene (reference sequence).

This clone was counted between two and nine times. This chain links TRBV30 with TRBJ1-2, with D tentatively TRBD1 (5 bases). V lost 3 bases, J lost 4 bases, and 12 bases lay in between. The CDR3 length is 13 residues. Germline V gene lookup returns CDR1 GTSNPN and CDR2 SVGIG (reference sequence). In DNA form, the CDR3 reads TGTGCCTGGAGGTTCAGGGTTGCCTATGGCTACACCTTC. Translation gives CAWRFRVAYGYTF.

This clone was counted a few times. The CDR3 sequence is CSPYRASTEAFF. CDR3 nucleotide sequence: TGCAGCCCTTACAGGGCGTCCACTGAAGCTTTCTTT. V is TRBV29-1 and J is TRBJ1-1, with D possibly TRBD1 on 6 matching bases. Trimming removed 8 bases from V and 4 bases from J, with 14 bases in between. The CDR3 consists of 12 residues. Looked up from germline, CDR1 is SQVTM and CDR2 is ANQGSEA. The complete variable domain, with remaining parts taken from reference TRBV29-1 and TRBJ1-1, reads SAVISQKPSRDICQRGTSLTIQCQVDSQVTMMFWYRQQPGQSLTLIATANQGSEATYESGFVIDKFPISRPNLTFSTLTVSNMSPEDSSIYLCSPYRASTEAFFGQGTRLTVV.

The chain is built from TRBV11-3 and TRBJ2-7, with D tentatively TRBD2 (6 bases). The length of the CDR3 is 13 residues. Germline assignment: CDR1 SGHNT and CDR2 YENEEA. The V gene lost 6 bases and the J gene lost 4 bases, with 13 bases spanning the gap. The CDR3 sequence: CASSRGGIYEQYF. The CDR3 nucleotides read TGTGCCAGCAGTCGGGGCGGGATATACGAGCAGTACTTC.

This clone was observed a few times. The chain links TRBV9 to TRBJ2-7; D may be TRBD1 (6 bases). The CDR3 loop spans 15 amino acids. Per germline, CDR1 SGDLS and CDR2 YYNGEE. Deletions cut 4 bases from V and 0 bases from J, with 14 bases between. The CDR3 region is CASSYEDSHSYEQYF. Here the CDR3 DNA reads TGTGCCAGCAGCTACGAGGACAGTCACTCCTACGAGCAGTACTTC.

The chain employs TRBV2 and TRBJ2-7; 8 bases align to TRBD2. Trimming at V came to 8 bases and at J to 1 base, leaving 4 bases not matched to a gene. This CDR3 has 13 residues. Germline V gives CDR1 SNHLY, CDR2 FYNNEI. The CDR3 DNA sequence: TGTGCCAGCCGCGGGACTAGTTCCTACGAGCAGTACTTC. Translated, it gives CASRGTSSYEQYF.

CDR3 protein: CASSLAWLYEQYF. The CDR3 coding sequence is TGTGCCAGCAGCTTAGCTTGGCTCTACGAGCAGTACTTC. The chain couples TRBV7-8 to TRBJ2-7; D uncertain. This CDR3 region has 13 residues. In germline, CDR1 is SGHVS, CDR2 FQNEAQ. Trimming took 0 bases from V and 3 from J, leaving 6 bases between them.

J is TRBJ1-5 and V is TRBV28; D gene unclear. CDR1 MDHEN and CDR2 SYDVKM come from the germline V gene. V lost 5 bases to trimming and J lost 4 bases, with 9 bases between them. This CDR3 has 13 residues. The CDR3 DNA is TGTGCCAGCAGTGTGGGCCGTAATCAGCCCCAGCATTTT. This encodes CASSVGRNQPQHF.

This clone was counted only a few times. The chain joins TRBV2 to TRBJ2-3; D might be TRBD1 (5 bases). The germline V gene has CDR1 SNHLY and CDR2 FYNNEI. Trimming pared 0 bases from V and 4 bases from J, leaving 5 bases between. The CDR3 has 13 amino acids. CDR3 DNA sequence: TGTGCCAGCAGTGAAGCAGGGGCAGATACGCAGTATTTT. This encodes CASSEAGADTQYF. The complete variable domain, with remaining parts taken from reference TRBV2 and TRBJ2-3, reads EPEVTQTPSHQVTQMGQEVILRCVPISNHLYFYWYRQILGQKVEFLVSFYNNEISEKSEIFDDQFSVERPDGSNFTLKIRSTKLEDSAMYFCASSEAGADTQYFGPGTRLTVL.

This clone has just a few counts. The chain joins TRBV5-6 to TRBJ2-2; D uncertain. The CDR3 is made up of 14 amino acids. Trimming left V 6 bases short and J 5 bases short, with 14 bases between. CDR1 and CDR2 (germline): SGHDT, YYEEEE. CDR3 sequence reads: CASISSETTGELFF. Written as DNA, the CDR3 is TGTGCCAGCATCTCAAGCGAAACAACCGGGGAGCTGTTTTTT.

This clone has only a few counts. The V call is TRBV6-1, the J call TRBJ2-3; no definite D call. The V end was cut by 1 base, the J end by 6 bases, with 14 bases between. The length of the CDR3 is 15 residues. Germline V gene lookup returns CDR1 MNHNS and CDR2 SASEGT. The CDR3, as DNA: TGTGCCAGCAGTGAAGACCACAGATGGGCCGATACGCAGTATTTT. The encoded protein is CASSEDHRWADTQYF.

This clone turned up a few times. This rearrangement joins TRBV5-6 to TRBJ1-2, with 7 bases lining up with TRBD1. Germline CDR1 reads SGHDT; CDR2 reads YYEEEE. The junction had 4 bases not matched to a gene; V was cut back by 0 bases and J by 8 bases. The CDR3 is 13 amino acids. CDR3 sequence (DNA): TGTGCCAGCAGCTTGGAGGGGGCATACGGCTACACCTTC. It specifies CASSLEGAYGYTF. The entire variable domain, with the rest obtained from reference TRBV5-6 and TRBJ1-2, is as follows: DAGVTQSPTHLIKTRGQQVTLRCSPKSGHDTVSWYQQALGQGPQFIFQYYEEEERQRGNFPDRFSGHQFPNYSSELNVNALLLGDSALYLCASSLEGAYGYTFGSGTRLTVV.